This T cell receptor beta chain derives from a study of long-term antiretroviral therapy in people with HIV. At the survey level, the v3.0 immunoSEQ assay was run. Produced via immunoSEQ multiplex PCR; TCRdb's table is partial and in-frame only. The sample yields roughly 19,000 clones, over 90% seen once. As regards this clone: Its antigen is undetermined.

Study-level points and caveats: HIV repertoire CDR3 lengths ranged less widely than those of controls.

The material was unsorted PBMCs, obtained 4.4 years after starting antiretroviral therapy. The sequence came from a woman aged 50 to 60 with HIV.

CDR3 in amino acids: CASSLQGGAKTYEQYF. DNA of the CDR3: TGTGCCAGTAGCTTACAAGGGGGCGCGAAAACCTACGAGCAGTACTTC. The rearrangement joins TRBV19 to TRBJ2-7; TRBD1 matches at 7 bases. Germline CDR1 and CDR2: LNHDA and SQIVND (reference sequence). V lost 6 bases and J lost 2; bases outside the gene matches: 13. The CDR3 sequence is 16 residues long.